Detailed here is one T cell receptor (beta chain). The data derive from a study of blood T cell repertoires in COVID-19. At the level of the study: From the United States, Italy and Spain came samples of acute and convalescent COVID-19. Sample material is recorded as cDNA or gDNA derived from T cells, B-cell-depleted T cells, or PBMCs.

In the original processing: Amplification from reference gene primers served as the basis for estimated nucleated cell counts. Sequenced by immunoSEQ multiplex PCR; TCRdb stores in-frame clones only, minus some. The DNA gave D and trimming, while V, J and clone size come from that table. Of about 190,000 clones in the sample, about 85% were seen once. Per the germline V gene, CDR1 is MRHNA and CDR2 is SNTAGT. V lost 4 bases to trimming and J lost 5 bases; unmatched junction nucleotides: 16. This CDR3 has 19 amino acids. The material sequenced was peripheral blood. The TCR was taken from a young man with acute or convalescent COVID-19. This chain links TRBV6-4 with TRBJ2-2; 10 bases agree with TRBD2. The DNA for the CDR3 is TGTGCCAGCAGTGGGACTAAGCGGGAGGGCCAGGGGGAGACCGGGGAGCTGTTTTTT. Its translation: CASSGTKREGQGETGELFF.